These 2 T cell receptor beta chains originate from one sample sequenced in a study of T cell clusters in autoimmune cytopenias (dated by TCRdb to between 2019 and 2020). Per sample, around 0.25 ug of peripheral blood genomic DNA, approximately 37,500 genome equivalents, was used for TRB amplification. This sample was sequenced with an Illumina MiSeq. Multiplex PCR with a touch-down protocol amplified TRB rearrangements, with the TRB-A and TRB-B primer pools combined in a single tube. TCRdb reprocessed the reads into one record per CDR3 protein sequence, lacking DNA. The sample has fewer than 5,000 distinct CDR3 sequences on record. The ten largest clonotypes hold under 15% of the sample. Another study also made use of these data, one on T cell repertoires in aging, cancer and after chemotherapy.

The sample comprised peripheral blood. These receptors originate from a human donor in good health.

The V call is TRBV5-4, the J call TRBJ2-7; the D gene TCRdb calls, TRBD1, cannot be checked with no DNA. This CDR3 contains 13 residues. Germline V gene lookup returns CDR1 SGHNT and CDR2 YYREEE (reference sequence). CDR3 residues: CASSSPPTYEQYF. Full variable domain (outside the CDR3, taken from reference TRBV5-4 and TRBJ2-7): ETGVTQSPTHLIKTRGQQVTLRCSSQSGHNTVSWYQQALGQGPQFIFQYYREEENGRGNFPPRFSGLQFPNYSSELNVNALELDDSALYLCASSSPPTYEQYFGPGTRLTVT.

The V call is TRBV12-3 or TRBV12-4, the J call TRBJ1-4. The CDR3 totals 14 residues. CDR3 in amino acids: CASSFWGRDEKLFF.